This passage covers 25 T cell receptor beta chains from one sample sequenced in a study of metastatic and nonmetastatic thyroid tumors. Every patient was untreated before thyroid surgery. MiXCR reprocessed the PCR reads for TCRdb. Here the sample spans more than 40,000 clones, around 28% being singletons. The sequencing input was blood. These receptors all stem from a male donor with papillary thyroid cancer or a benign thyroid nodule (not recorded which). Some clones in this sample may be carry-over from other donors' samples.

This clone was observed many times. The chain combines TRBV7-9 with TRBJ2-1; D is unresolved. The CDR3 runs 11 residues. CDR1 is SEHNR, CDR2 FQNEAQ, per germline (reference sequence). V dropped 5 bases and J dropped 8 bases, with 7 bases sitting between them. The CDR3 protein is CASSLYDEQFF. The DNA for the CDR3 is TGTGCCAGCAGCCTTTACGATGAGCAGTTCTTC.

This clone was detected many times. The V gene is TRBV24-1, the J gene TRBJ2-1; TRBD2 might be the D (6 bases). In germline, CDR1 is KGHDR, CDR2 SFDVKD. The CDR3 covers 14 residues. V was trimmed by 3 bases and J by 8 bases, leaving 13 bases between them. Written as DNA, the CDR3 is TGTGCCACCAGTGATCCCCGGGCGGGGTATGAGCAGTTCTTC. Translated, it gives CATSDPRAGYEQFF.

This clone is judged medium-sized (0.01 to 0.1%). The chain combines TRBV2 with TRBJ2-7; 7 nucleotides match TRBD1. Trimming cost V 2 bases and J 3 bases; bases outside gene matches: 7. The CDR3 spans 15 residues. Germline CDR1 and CDR2: SNHLY and FYNNEI. The CDR3 nucleotides are TGTGCCAGCAGTGAAAGATCACAGGGGATCTACGAGCAGTACTTC. Amino acids: CASSERSQGIYEQYF. Filled out from reference TRBV2 and TRBJ2-7, the complete variable domain reads EPEVTQTPSHQVTQMGQEVILRCVPISNHLYFYWYRQILGQKVEFLVSFYNNEISEKSEIFDDQFSVERPDGSNFTLKIRSTKLEDSAMYFCASSERSQGIYEQYFGPGTRLTVT.

A few counts support this clone. The V gene is TRBV11-1, the J gene TRBJ2-1; 13 positions match TRBD2. Germline-derived CDR1 and CDR2 are SGHAT and FQDESV (reference sequence). The trim removed 4 bases at V and 3 bases at J, leaving 3 bases unmatched. The CDR3 spans 16 residues. CDR3 residues: CASSWTSGSHYNEQFF. In nucleotides, the CDR3 is TGTGCCAGCAGCTGGACTAGCGGGAGTCACTACAATGAGCAGTTCTTC.

The chain links TRBV11-2 to TRBJ2-1; TRBD2 matches 7 bases. The V segment lost 0 bases and the J segment 5 bases; nucleotides outside the gene matches: 10. From germline, CDR1 is SGHAT and CDR2 FQNNGV. CDR3 length: 17 residues. The CDR3 is CASSLESGVAGNNEQFF. In nucleotides, the CDR3 is TGTGCCAGCAGCTTAGAATCCGGTGTAGCGGGTAACAATGAGCAGTTCTTC.

This clone came up many times. This chain links TRBV5-5 with TRBJ1-5; D may be TRBD1 (6 bases). V lost 2 bases, J lost 7 bases, and 16 bases lay in between. The germline V gene has CDR1 SGHKS and CDR2 YYEKEE (reference sequence). The length of the CDR3 is 15 residues. The CDR3 is CASSFKTGWGQPQHF. The DNA for the CDR3 is TGTGCCAGCAGCTTTAAGACAGGTTGGGGACAGCCCCAGCATTTT.

Points on this clone: A much larger clone is a single base away; this may be a read error. CDR3 protein: CSGRGLAVTDTQYF. For the CDR3, the DNA is TGTTCCGGCAGGGGACTAGCGGTCACAGATACGCAGTATTTT. The rearrangement uses TRBV27 and TRBJ2-3, with 11 nucleotides matching TRBD2. Germline loops: CDR1 MNHEY, CDR2 SMNVEV (reference sequence). The CDR3 totals 14 residues.

This clone was detected many times. The chain links TRBV7-9 to TRBJ1-5; D ambiguous. This CDR3 spans 12 amino acids. CDR1 is SEHNR, CDR2 FQNEAQ, per germline (reference sequence). V was clipped by 6 bases and J by 5 bases, with 8 bases between them. CDR3 in amino acids: CASSWVDQPQHF. In DNA form, the CDR3 reads TGTGCCAGCAGTTGGGTCGATCAGCCCCAGCATTTT.

V and J are TRBV5-1 and TRBJ1-6, with D unresolved. The ends were cut back, 0 bases at V and 4 bases at J, with 8 bases in the middle. Germline V gene sequence: CDR1 SGHRS, CDR2 YFSETQ. CDR3 length: 15 amino acids. CDR3 nucleotides: TGCGCCAGCAGCTTGGCGGCGGCTTATAATTCACCCCTCCACTTT. Its translation: CASSLAAAYNSPLHF.

This clone occurred many times. This chain links TRBV20-1 with TRBJ2-3; possibly TRBD1 for D (6 bases). The CDR3 contains 13 residues. CDR1 and CDR2 (germline): DFQATT, SNEGSKA (reference sequence). V was cut by 7 bases and J by 4 bases, with 15 bases left in between. CDR3 residues: CSGNTKGADTQYF. In nucleotides, the CDR3 is TGCAGTGGCAACACCAAGGGGGCAGATACGCAGTATTTT.

This clone was observed at least ten times. The rearrangement links TRBV7-9 to TRBJ1-2; maybe TRBD1 (5 bases). V shed 4 bases and J shed 1 base, with 10 bases lying between them. The CDR3 is 14 amino acids. The germline CDR1 and CDR2 sequences are SEHNR and FQNEAQ (reference sequence). CDR3 region: CASSSGPSNYGYTF. DNA for the CDR3: TGTGCCAGCAGCTCGGGACCGAGTAACTATGGCTACACCTTC.

In the case of this clone: The junction shows a germline mismatch at one end, possibly a read error. The chain links TRBV10-3 to TRBJ2-1; 11 nucleotides agree with TRBD1. CDR1 is ENHRY, CDR2 SYGVKD, per germline. The CDR3 extends over 16 amino acids. CDR3 coding DNA: TGTGCCATCAGCGAGACGGACAGGGGGCCTTATAATGGGCAGTTCTTC. Translation gives CAISETDRGPYNGQFF.

This clone appeared many times. V usage is TRBV20-1 and J usage is TRBJ1-6; D not resolved. Germline assignment: CDR1 DFQATT and CDR2 SNEGSKA (reference sequence). The CDR3 length is 14 residues. Trimming stripped 4 bases from V and 5 bases from J, with 12 bases between. The CDR3: CSATGWWDNSPLHF. CDR3 nucleotides: TGCAGTGCTACGGGTTGGTGGGATAATTCACCCCTCCACTTT.

This clone was seen more than once but under ten times. The chain is built from TRBV18 and TRBJ2-3; 10 bases are a match to TRBD2. Germline assignment: CDR1 KGHSH and CDR2 LQKENI. The CDR3 is made up of 12 amino acids. This CDR3 is CAASGREDTQYF. CDR3 in DNA: TGTGCGGCTAGCGGGAGAGAAGATACGCAGTATTTT. Looking up the rest from reference TRBV18 and TRBJ2-3 gives the full variable domain: NAGVMQNPRHLVRRRGQEARLRCSPMKGHSHVYWYRQLPEEGLKFMVYLQKENIIDESGMPKERFSAEFPKEGPSILRIQQVVRGDSAAYFCAASGREDTQYFGPGTRLTVL.

This clone was seen many times. This chain connects TRBV28 to TRBJ1-5; TRBD1 might be the D (5 bases). Germline loops: CDR1 MDHEN, CDR2 SYDVKM. With 8 bases removed from V and 0 bases from J, the gap between germline ends came to 11 bases. There are 14 residues in the CDR3. The CDR3 is CASLDSVSNQPQHF. CDR3 coding DNA: TGTGCCAGCTTAGACAGCGTTAGCAATCAGCCCCAGCATTTT.

The sample holds many counts of this clone. V usage is TRBV3-1 and J usage is TRBJ2-2; no definite D call. V lost 1 base and J lost 4, with 7 bases in between. The CDR3 consists of 14 residues. The germline gives CDR1 LGHDT, CDR2 YNNKEL (reference sequence). Here the CDR3 DNA reads TGTGCCAGCAGCCAAGGACGGGCCACCGGGGAGCTGTTTTTT. This codes for CASSQGRATGELFF. Full variable domain (missing parts from reference TRBV3-1 and TRBJ2-2): DTAVSQTPKYLVTQMGNDKSIKCEQNLGHDTMYWYKQDSKKFLKIMFSYNNKELIINETVPNRFSPKSPDKAHLNLHINSLELGDSAVYFCASSQGRATGELFFGEGSRLTVL.

This clone has ten or more counts. The chain is built from TRBV10-2 and TRBJ2-3; TRBD1 matches at 7 bases. The CDR3 is made up of 15 amino acids. Germline lookup yields CDR1 WSHSY and CDR2 SAAADI. V lost 7 bases and J lost 2; bases outside the gene matches: 9. The CDR3 sequence is CASKLRTGDTDTQYF. As DNA, the CDR3 is TGCGCCAGCAAACTTAGGACAGGTGACACAGATACGCAGTATTTT.

This clone showed up many times. The chain recombines TRBV12-3 or TRBV12-4 with TRBJ1-2; unclear D gene. Trimming took off 1 base at V and 7 bases at J, with 10 bases between the two ends. The CDR3 is made up of 13 amino acids. The CDR3 sequence: CASSLDSLSGYTF. The DNA for the CDR3 is TGTGCCAGCAGTTTAGACTCTCTCTCTGGCTACACCTTC.

The chain employs TRBV20-1 and TRBJ2-2, with 12 nucleotides matching TRBD2. The junction had 12 bases not matched to a gene; V was cut back by 6 bases and J by 1 base. The germline gives CDR1 DFQATT, CDR2 SNEGSKA (reference sequence). CDR3 size: 18 residues. CDR3 in amino acids: CSARGRTSGIWNTGELFF. The CDR3 DNA sequence: TGCAGTGCCAGGGGGCGGACTAGCGGGATCTGGAACACCGGGGAGCTGTTTTTT.

Worth noting for this clone: An end of the junction differs from the germline gene, which may be a read error. This chain uses TRBV6-1 with TRBJ2-5; TRBD2 agrees at 7 bases. Germline CDR1 is MNHNS and CDR2 is SASEGT. The CDR3 runs to 12 residues. The CDR3 DNA reads TGTGCCAGCAGCCAAGCGCGGGAGACCCAGTCCTTC. It specifies CASSQARETQSF.

This clone was found many times. This chain links TRBV15 with TRBJ1-1; no reliable D call. Trimming stripped 0 bases from V and 1 base from J, with 6 bases between. This CDR3 region has 14 residues. Germline values: CDR1 LNHNV, CDR2 YYDKDF (reference sequence). CDR3 in amino acids: CATSREAENTEAFF. The CDR3 DNA is TGTGCCACCAGCAGAGAGGCGGAGAACACTGAAGCTTTCTTT.

The table lists this clone with a few counts. The rearrangement links TRBV6-2 or TRBV6-3 to TRBJ1-1; the D is unclear. The V end was cut by 4 bases, the J end by 5 bases, with 11 bases between. Germline V CDR1 and CDR2: MNHEY, SVGEGT. The CDR3 spans 13 residues. The CDR3 here is CASSLIGDTEAFF. The CDR3, as DNA: TGTGCCAGCAGTTTAATCGGGGATACTGAAGCTTTCTTT.

This clone has just a few counts. The chain employs TRBV19 and TRBJ2-6, with D perhaps assigned TRBD1 or TRBD2 (5 bases each). V was shortened by 11 bases and J by 3 bases, with 17 bases between the two germline ends. This CDR3 is built from 15 residues. Per germline, CDR1 LNHDA and CDR2 SQIVND (reference sequence). The CDR3 coding sequence is TGTGCCTCCAGCCCGGTTGGGGGTGGGGCCAACGTCCTGACTTTC. It codes for CASSPVGGGANVLTF.

This sequence joins TRBV20-1 and TRBJ1-6; perhaps TRBD1 as D (6 bases). Trimming removed 6 bases from V and 7 bases from J, with 19 bases in between. Germline values: CDR1 DFQATT, CDR2 SNEGSKA (reference sequence). CDR3 length: 15 residues. The CDR3 bases are TGCAGTGCCGTCACCAACAGGGTAGGGAATTCACCCCTCCACTTT. Translating gives CSAVTNRVGNSPLHF.

This clone was observed many times. The chain joins TRBV30 to TRBJ1-2, with D tentatively TRBD1 (5 bases). The CDR3 covers 14 residues. CDR1 GTSNPN and CDR2 SVGIG come from the germline V gene (reference sequence). V lost 2 bases and J 5 bases, leaving 15 bases between the germline ends. CDR3 DNA sequence: TGTGCCTGGAGTCCCCAGGGCGAGCCATATGGCTACACCTTC. Translated, it gives CAWSPQGEPYGYTF.